This T cell receptor (beta chain) was recorded in a study of blood T cell repertoires in COVID-19. Overall study: Samples taken during acute and convalescent COVID-19 were collected in the United States, Italy and Spain. The cDNA or gDNA used as material had been derived from T cells, B-cell-depleted T cells, or PBMCs.

In the authors' methods: Reference gene primers were amplified, and this amplification served to estimate nucleated cell counts. Sequencing was performed with immunoSEQ multiplex PCR; in TCRdb, only in-frame clones are kept and a portion is missing. Clone size and the V and J calls come from that table; the DNA yielded D and trimming. Of roughly 70,000 clones listed, 70% to 90% are singletons. V dropped 5 bases and J dropped 2; count of bases not matched to a gene: 6. The CDR3 extends over 16 amino acids. Germline values: CDR1 SGHTA, CDR2 FQGTGA. The sequence was collected from a man aged 50-60 years with active COVID-19. The sequencing sample was made of peripheral blood. This chain uses TRBV7-3 with TRBJ2-3; 11 bases are shared with TRBD2. CDR3 bases: TGTGCCAGCAGCCCTAGACTAGCGGGGTACACAGATACGCAGTATTTT. Translated: CASSPRLAGYTDTQYF.